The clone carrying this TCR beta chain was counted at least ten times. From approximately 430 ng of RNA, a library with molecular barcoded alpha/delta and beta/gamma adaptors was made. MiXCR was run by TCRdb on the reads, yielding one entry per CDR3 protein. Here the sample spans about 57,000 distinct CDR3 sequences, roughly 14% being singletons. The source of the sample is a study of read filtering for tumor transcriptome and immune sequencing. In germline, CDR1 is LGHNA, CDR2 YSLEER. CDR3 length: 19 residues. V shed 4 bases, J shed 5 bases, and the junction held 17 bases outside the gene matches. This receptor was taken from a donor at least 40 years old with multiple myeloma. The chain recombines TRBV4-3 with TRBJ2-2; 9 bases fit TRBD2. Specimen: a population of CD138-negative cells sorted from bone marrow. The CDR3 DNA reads TGCGCCAGCAGCCTGTATTCCGGGACTAGCAATCCGGATACCGGGGAGCTGTTTTTT. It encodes CASSLYSGTSNPDTGELFF.